Each of the 22 T cell receptor beta chains below was sequenced from the same sample in a study of CD8+CD57+ T cells in acquired aplastic anemia. Genomic DNA provided the template from which TCR beta VDJ and CDR3 profiles were obtained. Via MiXCR, TCRdb re-called the reads, giving one row per CDR3 protein. The table shows 400,000 to 600,000 distinct CDR3 sequences, with around 33% occurring only once. Previously, flow cytometry had revealed CD8+CD57+ cell expansion in the patients chosen for sequencing. The specimen sequenced was sorted CD4+, CD8+, or CD8+CD57+ T cells (not recorded which) from PBMCs. The receptors here all came from a human donor with aplastic anemia.

This clonotype was seen at least ten times. CDR3 in DNA: TGTGCCAGTAGTAGGGGCCGAGAGACCCAGTACTTC. Protein product: CASSRGRETQYF. The V call is TRBV19, the J call TRBJ2-5, with D possibly matching TRBD1 (5 bases). The CDR3 is 12 residues long. Trimming removed 4 bases from V and 4 bases from J, with 7 bases in between. Germline V gene data show CDR1 as LNHDA and CDR2 as SQIVND (reference sequence).

The chain combines TRBV3-1 with TRBJ1-3, with D maybe TRBD1 (5 bases). Trimming shortened V by 0 bases and J by 8 bases, and 11 bases separated the two germline ends. Germline V gives CDR1 LGHDT, CDR2 YNNKEL (reference sequence). The CDR3 covers 14 residues. The CDR3 reads CASSQEGVSDTIYF. In nucleotides, the CDR3 is TGTGCCAGCAGCCAAGAAGGGGTTTCGGACACCATATATTTT. The whole variable domain, remainder taken from reference TRBV3-1 and TRBJ1-3, is DTAVSQTPKYLVTQMGNDKSIKCEQNLGHDTMYWYKQDSKKFLKIMFSYNNKELIINETVPNRFSPKSPDKAHLNLHINSLELGDSAVYFCASSQEGVSDTIYFGEGSWLTVV.

Ten or more counts support this clonotype. J is TRBJ2-1 and V is TRBV7-2; the D gene is possibly TRBD2 (5 bases). V dropped 1 base and J dropped 10 bases, with 5 bases sitting between them. The germline V gene has CDR1 SGHTA and CDR2 FQGNSA. The CDR3 sequence is 11 residues long. The CDR3 here is CASSLEREQFF. The CDR3, as DNA: TGTGCCAGCAGCTTAGAGCGGGAGCAGTTCTTC.

This clonotype appeared a few times. The chain combines TRBV19 with TRBJ2-5; 8 bases agree with TRBD2. J gave up 1 base and V 3 bases, and 7 bases lay outside the gene matches. Germline-derived CDR1 and CDR2 are LNHDA and SQIVND (reference sequence). CDR3 length: 16 amino acids. CDR3 sequence: CASSMVASGPQETQYF. The CDR3 coding sequence is TGTGCCAGTAGTATGGTTGCTAGCGGGCCCCAAGAGACCCAGTACTTC.

The chain uses TRBV11-2 and TRBJ2-4, with D tentatively TRBD1 (6 bases). The CDR3 totals 14 residues. CDR1 and CDR2 (germline): SGHAT, FQNNGV. Trimming stripped 2 bases from V and 12 bases from J, with 17 bases between. CDR3 residues: CASSLRRSRDTQYF. For the CDR3, the DNA is TGTGCCAGCAGCTTACGTCGATCGAGGGACACTCAGTACTTC. The whole variable domain, remainder taken from reference TRBV11-2 and TRBJ2-4, is EAGVAQSPRYKIIEKRQSVAFWCNPISGHATLYWYQQILGQGPKLLIQFQNNGVVDDSQLPKDRFSAERLKGVDSTLKIQPAKLEDSAVYLCASSLRRSRDTQYFGAGTRLSVL.

This clonotype was found many times. This chain connects TRBV2 to TRBJ1-1; D is ambiguous. The CDR3 has 14 residues. The germline V and J ends were trimmed by 1 base and 4 bases, with 10 bases remaining between them. Per the germline V gene, CDR1 is SNHLY and CDR2 is FYNNEI. The CDR3 region is CASSEVTGFTEAFF. The CDR3, as DNA: TGTGCCAGCAGTGAAGTTACCGGATTCACTGAAGCTTTCTTT.

This rearrangement joins TRBV5-1 to TRBJ1-1, with 7 bases matching TRBD1. Trimming cost V 4 bases and J 2 bases; bases outside gene matches: 8. The length of the CDR3 is 15 residues. CDR1 is SGHRS, CDR2 YFSETQ, per germline. For the CDR3, the DNA is TGCGCCAGCAGCGCTACCGGGACAGACAACACTGAAGCTTTCTTT. Translation gives CASSATGTDNTEAFF. Combining the CDR3 with reference TRBV5-1 and TRBJ1-1 gives the whole variable domain KAGVTQTPRYLIKTRGQQVTLSCSPISGHRSVSWYQQTPGQGLQFLFEYFSETQRNKGNFPGRFSGRQFSNSRSEMNVSTLELGDSALYLCASSATGTDNTEAFFGQGTRLTVV.

The rearrangement links TRBV24-1 to TRBJ2-7, with 7 nucleotides matching TRBD1. The better agreement between TRBJ2-5 and the DNA end casts doubt on the J call. CDR1 and CDR2 (germline): KGHDR, SFDVKD. CDR3 size: 15 residues. The CDR3 sequence is CATSDRTGSQETQYF. The CDR3 nucleotides read TGTGCCACCAGTGATCGGACAGGAAGCCAAGAGACCCAGTACTTC.

V and J are TRBV4-2 and TRBJ2-2; TRBD2 agrees at 11 bases. Germline CDR1 and CDR2: LGHNA and YNFKEQ. The trim removed 4 bases at V and 1 base at J, leaving 5 bases unmatched. CDR3 size: 17 residues. DNA of the CDR3: TGTGCCAGCAGCCTCACTAGCGGGGGCCTGAACACCGGGGAGCTGTTTTTT. Protein sequence: CASSLTSGGLNTGELFF.

This clonotype has ten or more counts. This rearrangement joins TRBV2 to TRBJ1-1; TRBD1 is a possible D gene (5 bases). CDR1 and CDR2 (germline): SNHLY, FYNNEI. The CDR3 is 14 residues long. V gave up 8 bases and J gave up 0 bases, with 13 bases separating them. Here the CDR3 DNA reads TGTGCCAGCGGTCGGGGGGGGATGAACACTGAAGCTTTCTTT. Its translation is CASGRGGMNTEAFF.

At least ten counts were recorded for this clonotype. The chain joins TRBV2 to TRBJ2-2; D is undetermined. Germline CDR1 SNHLY, CDR2 FYNNEI. Trimming took 2 bases from V and 8 from J, leaving 12 bases between them. The CDR3 covers 14 residues. CDR3 residues: CASSEILSLGELFF. The CDR3 coding sequence is TGTGCCAGCAGTGAAATATTGTCACTAGGGGAGCTGTTTTTT.

The CDR3: CASSLEGQGSYEQYF. The CDR3 nucleotides read TGTGCCAGCAGCTTAGAGGGCCAGGGCTCCTACGAGCAGTACTTC. This chain uses TRBV7-9 with TRBJ2-7; perhaps TRBD1 as D (5 bases). The germline V and J ends were trimmed by 1 base and 0 bases, with 10 bases remaining between them. The CDR3 has 15 amino acids. CDR1 and CDR2 from the germline V gene are SEHNR and FQNEAQ (reference sequence).

This clonotype was found many times. This sequence joins TRBV2 and TRBJ2-6, with no clear D. V lost 7 bases to trimming and J lost 4 bases, with 11 bases between them. CDR3 length: 14 amino acids. CDR1 is SNHLY and CDR2 is FYNNEI in the germline V gene. Written as DNA, the CDR3 is TGTGCCAGCACTGTCGAGCCAGGGGCCAACGTCCTGACTTTC. It translates to CASTVEPGANVLTF. The whole variable domain, filled in from reference TRBV2 and TRBJ2-6, reads EPEVTQTPSHQVTQMGQEVILRCVPISNHLYFYWYRQILGQKVEFLVSFYNNEISEKSEIFDDQFSVERPDGSNFTLKIRSTKLEDSAMYFCASTVEPGANVLTFGAGSRLTVL.

CDR3 nucleotides: TGTGCCAGCAGTTATGAGTCGGGAAACACCATATATTTT. Its protein product is CASSYESGNTIYF. This chain connects TRBV6-5 to TRBJ1-3; D ambiguous. The V gene lost 3 bases and the J gene lost 4 bases, with 7 bases spanning the gap. Germline CDR1 and CDR2: MNHEY and SVGAGI. The CDR3 has 13 amino acids.

This clonotype was seen repeatedly, ten times or more. The V call is TRBV6-1, the J call TRBJ2-7, with 12 bases that match TRBD2. Germline trimming cut 5 bases from V and 5 bases from J; bases unmatched to any gene: 7. Germline CDR1 MNHNS, CDR2 SASEGT. The CDR3 loop spans 15 amino acids. The CDR3 sequence: CASSNAGLAGHEQYF. As DNA, the CDR3 is TGTGCCAGCAGTAACGCCGGACTAGCGGGACACGAGCAGTACTTC.

This chain connects TRBV9 to TRBJ1-2; the match to TRBD1 covers 8 bases. The J segment lost 4 bases and the V segment lost 4 bases, leaving 12 bases of the junction unmatched. CDR1 SGDLS and CDR2 YYNGEE come from the germline V gene. This CDR3 is 16 amino acids long. The CDR3 sequence is CASSSRTGGDAYGYTF. CDR3 coding DNA: TGTGCCAGCAGCTCCCGAACAGGGGGTGATGCCTATGGCTACACCTTC.

The J gene is TRBJ1-4, the V gene TRBV2; D is unclear. Germline lookup yields CDR1 SNHLY and CDR2 FYNNEI. The CDR3 is 14 amino acids. V was shortened by 3 bases and J by 7 bases, with 12 bases between the two germline ends. The CDR3 DNA follows: TGTGCCAGCAGTGATTCACGGGGTGGTGAAAAACTGTTTTTT. It is translated as CASSDSRGGEKLFF.

V is TRBV2 and J is TRBJ1-1, with D perhaps matching TRBD1 (5 bases). V lost 4 bases and J 10 bases, leaving 16 bases between the germline ends. Germline V gene sequence: CDR1 SNHLY, CDR2 FYNNEI. The CDR3 consists of 13 residues. DNA for the CDR3: TGTGCCAGCAGTGGACAGATCTCTACAGTAGCTTTCTTT. Its translation is CASSGQISTVAFF.

The chain recombines TRBV19 with TRBJ1-2, with a tentative D call TRBD1 (6 bases). The V end was cut by 3 bases, the J end by 7 bases, with 12 bases between. CDR1 is LNHDA and CDR2 is SQIVND in the germline V gene (reference sequence). This CDR3 comprises 13 residues. In DNA form, the CDR3 reads TGTGCCAGTAGTATGACTGGGGGCGGTGGCTACACCTTC. Translation: CASSMTGGGGYTF.

The chain recombines TRBV12-5 with TRBJ1-5; D remains unclear. This CDR3 has 12 residues. The ends were cut back, 3 bases at V and 9 bases at J, with 9 bases in the middle. Germline loops: CDR1 LGHNT, CDR2 FRNRAP. The CDR3 region has the DNA TGTGCTAGTGGTTTTGGCTTAGGGCCCCAGCATTTT. Translated: CASGFGLGPQHF.

This clonotype has just one count. This chain joins TRBV5-6 and TRBJ1-6; D is unresolved. The CDR3 totals 17 residues. CDR1 is SGHDT and CDR2 is YYEEEE in the germline V gene. Trimming left V 2 bases short and J 0 bases short, with 12 bases between. The CDR3 DNA is TGTGCCAGCAGCTTTTCAGGATACAGCTCCTATAATTCACCCCTCCACTTT. Translation gives CASSFSGYSSYNSPLHF.

The V call is TRBV9, the J call TRBJ1-1; D is undetermined. V gave up 0 bases and J gave up 0 bases, with 6 bases separating them. The CDR3 covers 14 residues. Germline CDR1 is SGDLS and CDR2 is YYNGEE. The CDR3 spells CASSVGPLNTEAFF. In nucleotides, the CDR3 is TGTGCCAGCAGCGTAGGGCCCCTGAACACTGAAGCTTTCTTT. The full variable domain, in which reference TRBV9 and TRBJ1-1 provide the parts outside the CDR3, is DSGVTQTPKHLITATGQRVTLRCSPRSGDLSVYWYQQSLDQGLQFLIQYYNGEERAKGNILERFSAQQFPDLHSELNLSSLELGDSALYFCASSVGPLNTEAFFGQGTRLTVV.